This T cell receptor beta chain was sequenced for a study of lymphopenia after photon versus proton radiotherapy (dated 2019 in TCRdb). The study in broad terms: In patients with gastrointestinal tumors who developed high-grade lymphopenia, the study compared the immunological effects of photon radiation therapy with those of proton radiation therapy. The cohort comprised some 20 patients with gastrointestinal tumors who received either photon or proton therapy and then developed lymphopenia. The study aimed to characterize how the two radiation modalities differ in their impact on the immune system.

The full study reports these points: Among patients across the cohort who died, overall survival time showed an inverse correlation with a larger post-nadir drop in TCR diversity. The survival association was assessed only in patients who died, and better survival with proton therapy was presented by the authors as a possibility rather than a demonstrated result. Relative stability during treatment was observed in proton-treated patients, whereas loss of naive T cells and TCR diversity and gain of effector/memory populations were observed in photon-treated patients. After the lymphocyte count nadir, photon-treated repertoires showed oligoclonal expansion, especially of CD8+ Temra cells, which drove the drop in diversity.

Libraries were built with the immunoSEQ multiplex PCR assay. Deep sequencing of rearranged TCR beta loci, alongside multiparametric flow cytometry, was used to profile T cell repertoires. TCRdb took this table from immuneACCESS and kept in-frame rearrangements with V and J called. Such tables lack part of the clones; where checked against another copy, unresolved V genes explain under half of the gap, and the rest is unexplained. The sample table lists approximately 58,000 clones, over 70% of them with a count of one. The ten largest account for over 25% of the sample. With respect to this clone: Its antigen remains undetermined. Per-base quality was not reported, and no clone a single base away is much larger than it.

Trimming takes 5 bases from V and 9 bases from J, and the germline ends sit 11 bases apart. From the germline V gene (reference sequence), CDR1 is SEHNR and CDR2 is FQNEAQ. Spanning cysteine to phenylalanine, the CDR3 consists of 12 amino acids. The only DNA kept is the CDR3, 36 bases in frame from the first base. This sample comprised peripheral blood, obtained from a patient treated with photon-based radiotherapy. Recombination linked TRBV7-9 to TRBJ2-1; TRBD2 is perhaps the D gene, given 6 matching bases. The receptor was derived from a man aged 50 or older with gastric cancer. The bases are TGTGCCAGCAGCCGCGTCGGGGGTGAGCAGTTCTTC. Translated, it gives CASSRVGGEQFF.